The 15 T cell receptor beta chains below all came from one sample that was sequenced in a study of T cell responses to AZD1222 COVID-19 vaccine. The table came from immunoSEQ multiplex PCR; TCRdb's copy has only in-frame clones and leaves some out. This table holds 120,000 to 150,000 clones, under 95% found once. Source: peripheral blood, taken on day 0 of AZD1222 vaccination. These TCRs come from an adult in good health.

The rearrangement joins TRBV7-2 to TRBJ1-3, with D possibly being TRBD1 (5 bases). Between the trimmed V and J ends, which lost 5 bases and 0 bases, there was a span of 14 bases. The length of the CDR3 is 16 residues. Germline loops: CDR1 SGHTA, CDR2 FQGNSA. This CDR3 is CASSPRQSYSGNTIYF. In DNA form, the CDR3 reads TGTGCCAGCAGCCCCAGACAGAGCTACTCTGGAAACACCATATATTTT.

The gene calls are TRBV7-2 and TRBJ1-2; 7 bases line up with TRBD1. This CDR3 has 12 residues. Germline CDR1 is SGHTA and CDR2 is FQGNSA. Trimming at V came to 5 bases and at J to 8 bases, leaving 5 bases not matched to a gene. CDR3 sequence: CASSPTGRGYTF. As DNA, the CDR3 is TGTGCCAGCAGCCCGACAGGGAGAGGCTACACCTTC.

This chain joins TRBV29-1 and TRBJ2-7, with 8 bases that match TRBD1. The CDR3 has 15 amino acids. Germline values: CDR1 SQVTM, CDR2 ANQGSEA. Trimming at V came to 2 bases and at J to 5 bases, leaving 11 bases not matched to a gene. CDR3 sequence (DNA): TGCAGCGTTGAATCCCTTGGACAGGGCGGGCACGAGCAGTACTTC. Translation: CSVESLGQGGHEQYF.

This sequence joins TRBV5-1 and TRBJ2-3; D not resolved. Trimming left V 0 bases short and J 3 bases short, with 8 bases between. There are 14 residues in the CDR3. The germline CDR1 and CDR2 sequences are SGHRS and YFSETQ. The CDR3 loop reads CASSLARTTDTQYF. In nucleotides, the CDR3 is TGCGCCAGCAGCTTGGCCAGAACAACAGATACGCAGTATTTT.

The rearrangement joins TRBV19 to TRBJ1-3, with a weak D call TRBD1 (5 bases). The germline gives CDR1 LNHDA, CDR2 SQIVND (reference sequence). V was trimmed by 6 bases and J by 4 bases, leaving 13 bases between them. The CDR3 runs 14 residues. The CDR3 nucleotides are TGTGCCAGTAGGCTCCCAGGGCTCGGAAACACCATATATTTT. Its translation: CASRLPGLGNTIYF.

This chain joins TRBV2 and TRBJ2-1; 10 bases are a match to TRBD2. This CDR3 spans 15 amino acids. After removal of 6 bases from V and 0 bases from J, the junction contained 2 bases not matched to a gene. Germline CDR1 SNHLY, CDR2 FYNNEI. CDR3 nucleotides: TGTGCCAGCAGGGGGACTAGCGCCTCCTACAATGAGCAGTTCTTC. Its translation is CASRGTSASYNEQFF.

The gene calls are TRBV9 and TRBJ1-3; D remains ambiguous. CDR1 is SGDLS and CDR2 is YYNGEE in the germline V gene. V gave up 0 bases and J gave up 2 bases, with 6 bases separating them. This CDR3 region has 14 residues. The CDR3 DNA reads as TGTGCCAGCAGCGTAGCCGCTGCTGGAAACACCATATATTTT. Amino acid sequence: CASSVAAAGNTIYF. The full variable domain, completed using reference TRBV9 and TRBJ1-3, is DSGVTQTPKHLITATGQRVTLRCSPRSGDLSVYWYQQSLDQGLQFLIQYYNGEERAKGNILERFSAQQFPDLHSELNLSSLELGDSALYFCASSVAAAGNTIYFGEGSWLTVV.

This clone was recorded once. The rearrangement joins TRBV7-2 to TRBJ2-5, with D unclear. The CDR3 spans 11 residues. The V gene's germline CDR1 is SGHTA and CDR2 FQGNSA. With 5 bases removed from V and 5 bases from J, the gap between germline ends came to 6 bases. In DNA form, the CDR3 reads TGTGCCAGCAGCCTACATGAGACCCAGTACTTC. Translation: CASSLHETQYF.

V gene TRBV6-2 or TRBV6-3 combines with J gene TRBJ2-5, with D maybe TRBD2 (5 bases). Per germline, CDR1 MNHEY and CDR2 SVGEGT. CDR3 length: 13 residues. V lost 5 bases and J lost 6, with 13 bases in between. CDR3: CASSQEGRKTQYF. In DNA, the CDR3 is TGTGCCAGCAGTCAAGAGGGAAGGAAGACCCAGTACTTC.

Of note for this clone: One junction end disagrees with the germline gene, perhaps due to a read error. The chain has TRBV7-2 and TRBJ1-1, with TRBD1 matching over 7 bases. Germline loops: CDR1 SGHTA, CDR2 FQGNSA. This CDR3 is 11 amino acids long. The CDR3 region is CASSALTGWGF. DNA of the CDR3: TGTGCCAGCAGCGCCCTGACAGGGTGGGGTTTT.

The genes are TRBV27 and TRBJ2-7; 7 nucleotides align to TRBD1. V gave up 5 bases and J gave up 4 bases; unmatched junction bases: 11. The CDR3 covers 15 residues. CDR1 and CDR2 from the germline V gene are MNHEY and SMNVEV (reference sequence). CDR3 nucleotide sequence: TGTGCCAGCAGTCCCGGGACAGAGATTTCTTACGAGCAGTACTTC. It translates to CASSPGTEISYEQYF.

The chain combines TRBV4-1 with TRBJ1-3; a weak D match, TRBD1 (5 bases). Trimming pared 3 bases from V and 9 bases from J, leaving 21 bases between. CDR1 is MGHRA, CDR2 YSYEKL, per germline. CDR3 length: 16 amino acids. As DNA, the CDR3 is TGCGCCAGCAGCCAGGGCGACAGATCCCCTAGAGTCACCATATATTTT. This codes for CASSQGDRSPRVTIYF.

The chain is built from TRBV7-2 and TRBJ2-1, with D perhaps assigned TRBD1 or TRBD2 (6 bases each). In germline, CDR1 is SGHTA, CDR2 FQGNSA. V lost 0 bases to trimming and J lost 4 bases, with 10 bases between them. The CDR3 loop spans 15 amino acids. The CDR3 coding sequence is TGTGCCAGCAGCTTAGCGGGGGCGGGATACAATGAGCAGTTCTTC. Amino acids: CASSLAGAGYNEQFF.

This clone has more than one count but fewer than ten. The rearrangement uses TRBV7-9 and TRBJ2-1; D is tentatively TRBD1 or TRBD2 (5 bases each). Germline CDR1 SEHNR, CDR2 FQNEAQ (reference sequence). V shed 5 bases and J shed 7 bases, with 15 bases lying between them. The CDR3 has 14 amino acids. The CDR3 DNA is TGTGCCAGCAGCCCCGGGACGCAGAGGAATGAGCAGTTCTTC. It encodes CASSPGTQRNEQFF.

The DNA of the CDR3 is TGTGCCAGCAGCCGGCGGGGAGGCAATTCACCCCTCCACTTT. Residues: CASSRRGGNSPLHF. V gene TRBV3-1 (or the pseudogene TRBV3-2) combines with J gene TRBJ1-6; no reliable D call. CDR3 size: 14 residues. Germline V gene lookup returns CDR1 LGHDT and CDR2 YNNKEL (reference sequence). V dropped 4 bases and J dropped 7 bases, with 11 bases sitting between them.